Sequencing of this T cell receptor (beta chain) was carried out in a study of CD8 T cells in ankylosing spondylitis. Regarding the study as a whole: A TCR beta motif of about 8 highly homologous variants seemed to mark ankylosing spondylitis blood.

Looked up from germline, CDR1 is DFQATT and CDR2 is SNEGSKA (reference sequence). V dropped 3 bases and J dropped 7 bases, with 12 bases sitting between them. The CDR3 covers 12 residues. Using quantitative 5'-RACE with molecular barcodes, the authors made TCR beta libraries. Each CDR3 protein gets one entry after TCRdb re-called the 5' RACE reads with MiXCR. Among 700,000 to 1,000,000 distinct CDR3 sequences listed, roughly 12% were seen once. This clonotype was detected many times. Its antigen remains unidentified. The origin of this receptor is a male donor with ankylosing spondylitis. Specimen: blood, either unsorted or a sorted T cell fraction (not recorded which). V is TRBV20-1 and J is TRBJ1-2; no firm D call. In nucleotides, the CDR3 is TGCAGTGCTAGGAAGATAAACGGTGGCTACACCTTC. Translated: CSARKINGGYTF.